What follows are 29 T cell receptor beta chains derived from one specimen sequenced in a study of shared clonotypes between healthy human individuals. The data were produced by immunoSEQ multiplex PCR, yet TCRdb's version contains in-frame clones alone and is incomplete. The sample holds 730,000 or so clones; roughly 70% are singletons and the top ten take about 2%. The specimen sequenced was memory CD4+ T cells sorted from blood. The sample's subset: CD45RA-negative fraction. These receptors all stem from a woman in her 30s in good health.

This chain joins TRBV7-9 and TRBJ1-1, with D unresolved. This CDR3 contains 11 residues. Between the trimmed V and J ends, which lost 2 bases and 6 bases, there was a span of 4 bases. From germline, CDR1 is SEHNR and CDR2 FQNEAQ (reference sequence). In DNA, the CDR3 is TGTGCCAGCAGCTTATCCCCTGAAGCTTTCTTT. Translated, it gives CASSLSPEAFF. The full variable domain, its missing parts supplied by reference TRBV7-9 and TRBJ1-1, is DTGVSQNPRHKITKRGQNVTFRCDPISEHNRLYWYRQTLGQGPEFLTYFQNEAQLEKSRLLSDRFSAERPKGSFSTLEIQRTEQGDSAMYLCASSLSPEAFFGQGTRLTVV.

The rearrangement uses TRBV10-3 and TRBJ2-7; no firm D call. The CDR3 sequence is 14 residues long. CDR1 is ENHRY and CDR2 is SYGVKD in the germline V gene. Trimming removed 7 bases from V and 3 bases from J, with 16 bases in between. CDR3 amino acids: CAIKVHGLDYEQYF. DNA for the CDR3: TGTGCCATCAAAGTCCATGGGCTTGACTACGAGCAGTACTTC.

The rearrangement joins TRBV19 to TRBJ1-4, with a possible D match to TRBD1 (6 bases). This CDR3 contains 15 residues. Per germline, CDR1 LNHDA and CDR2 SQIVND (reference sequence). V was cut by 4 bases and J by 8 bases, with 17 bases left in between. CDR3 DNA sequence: TGTGCCAGTAGTACCCAGGGGACGTTGAGAGAAAAACTGTTTTTT. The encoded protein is CASSTQGTLREKLFF.

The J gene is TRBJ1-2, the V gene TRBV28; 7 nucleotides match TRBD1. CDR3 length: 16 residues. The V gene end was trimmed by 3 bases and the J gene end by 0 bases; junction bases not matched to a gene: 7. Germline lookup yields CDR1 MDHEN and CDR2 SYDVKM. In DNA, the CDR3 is TGTGCCAGCAGTTTCAGCACAGGGGAAGCTAACTATGGCTACACCTTC. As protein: CASSFSTGEANYGYTF.

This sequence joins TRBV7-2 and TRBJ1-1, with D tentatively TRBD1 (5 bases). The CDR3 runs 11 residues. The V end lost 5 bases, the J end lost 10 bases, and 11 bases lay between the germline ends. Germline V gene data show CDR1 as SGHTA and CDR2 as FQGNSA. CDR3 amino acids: CASSRGASAFF. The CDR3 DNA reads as TGTGCCAGCAGCCGAGGGGCTTCAGCTTTCTTT.

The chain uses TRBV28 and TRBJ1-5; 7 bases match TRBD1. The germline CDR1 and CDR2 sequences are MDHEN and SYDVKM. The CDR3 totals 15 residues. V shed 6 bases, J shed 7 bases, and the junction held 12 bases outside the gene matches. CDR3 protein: CASSPHRQGGQPQHF. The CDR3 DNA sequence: TGTGCCAGCAGCCCCCACCGACAGGGAGGACAGCCCCAGCATTTT. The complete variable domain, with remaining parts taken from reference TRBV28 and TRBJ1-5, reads DVKVTQSSRYLVKRTGEKVFLECVQDMDHENMFWYRQDPGLGLRLIYFSYDVKMKEKGDIPEGYSVSREKKERFSLILESASTNQTSMYLCASSPHRQGGQPQHFGDGTRLSIL.

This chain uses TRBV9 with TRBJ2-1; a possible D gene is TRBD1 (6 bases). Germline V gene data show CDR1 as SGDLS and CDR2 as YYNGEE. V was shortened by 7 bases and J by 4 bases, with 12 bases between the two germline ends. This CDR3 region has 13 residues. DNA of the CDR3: TGTGCCAGCTCCGGGACATTTTACAATGAGCAGTTCTTC. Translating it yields CASSGTFYNEQFF.

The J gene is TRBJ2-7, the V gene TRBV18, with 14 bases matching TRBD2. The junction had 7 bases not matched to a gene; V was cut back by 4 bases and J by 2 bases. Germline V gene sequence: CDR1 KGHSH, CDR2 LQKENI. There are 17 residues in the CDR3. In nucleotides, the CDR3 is TGTGCCAGCTCACGTGGGACTAGCGGGGGTGGAACCTACGAGCAGTACTTC. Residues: CASSRGTSGGGTYEQYF.

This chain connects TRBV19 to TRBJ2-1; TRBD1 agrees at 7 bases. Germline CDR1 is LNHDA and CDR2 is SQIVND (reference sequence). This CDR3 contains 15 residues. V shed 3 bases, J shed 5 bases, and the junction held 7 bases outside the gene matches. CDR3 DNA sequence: TGTGCCAGTAGTATGGGCAGGGGGTACGACAATGAGCAGTTCTTC. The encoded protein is CASSMGRGYDNEQFF.

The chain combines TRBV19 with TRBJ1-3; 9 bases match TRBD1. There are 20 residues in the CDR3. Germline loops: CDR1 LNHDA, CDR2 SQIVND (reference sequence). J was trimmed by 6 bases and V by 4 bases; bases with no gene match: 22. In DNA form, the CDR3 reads TGTGCCAGTAGTACACCCGGGACAGGGAAACACGGCGGCCTGGAAAACACCATATATTTT. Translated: CASSTPGTGKHGGLENTIYF.

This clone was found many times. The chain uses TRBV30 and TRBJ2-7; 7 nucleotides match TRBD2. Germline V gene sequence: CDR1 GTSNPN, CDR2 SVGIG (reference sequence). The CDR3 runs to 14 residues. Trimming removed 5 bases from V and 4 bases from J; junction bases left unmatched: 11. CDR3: CAWGREAGRYEQYF. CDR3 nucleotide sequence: TGTGCCTGGGGGAGGGAGGCAGGGCGGTACGAGCAGTACTTC. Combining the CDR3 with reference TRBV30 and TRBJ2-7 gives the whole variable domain SQTIHQWPATLVQPVGSPLSLECTVEGTSNPNLYWYRQAAGRGLQLLFYSVGIGQISSEVPQNLSASRPQDRQFILSSKKLLLSDSGFYLCAWGREAGRYEQYFGPGTRLTVT.

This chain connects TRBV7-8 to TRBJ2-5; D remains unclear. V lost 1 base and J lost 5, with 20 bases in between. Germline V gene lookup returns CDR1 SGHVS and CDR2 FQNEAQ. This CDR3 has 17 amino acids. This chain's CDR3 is CASSLGSVSRRSETQYF. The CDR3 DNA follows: TGTGCCAGCAGCTTAGGGTCGGTTAGTAGACGGTCGGAGACCCAGTACTTC.

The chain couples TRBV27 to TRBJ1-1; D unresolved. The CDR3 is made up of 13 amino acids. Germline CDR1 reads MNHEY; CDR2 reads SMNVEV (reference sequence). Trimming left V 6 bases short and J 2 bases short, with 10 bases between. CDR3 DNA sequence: TGTGCCAGCAGGGACGGGCCCAACACTGAAGCTTTCTTT. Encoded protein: CASRDGPNTEAFF.

CDR3 DNA sequence: TGCGCCAGCAGTGACCCTATGAACACTGAAGCTTTCTTT. Its translation: CASSDPMNTEAFF. V usage is TRBV10-2 and J usage is TRBJ1-1; D is ambiguous. The CDR3 loop spans 13 amino acids. Between the trimmed V and J ends, which lost 3 bases and 0 bases, there was a span of 5 bases. Germline V lookup: CDR1 WSHSY, CDR2 SAAADI.

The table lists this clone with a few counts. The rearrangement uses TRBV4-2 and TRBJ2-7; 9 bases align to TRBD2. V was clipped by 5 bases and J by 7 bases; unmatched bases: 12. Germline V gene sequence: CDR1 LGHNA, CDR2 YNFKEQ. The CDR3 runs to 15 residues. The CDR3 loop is CASSLVLAGSLEQYF. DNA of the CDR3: TGTGCCAGCAGCTTGGTACTAGCGGGCTCGTTGGAGCAGTACTTC.

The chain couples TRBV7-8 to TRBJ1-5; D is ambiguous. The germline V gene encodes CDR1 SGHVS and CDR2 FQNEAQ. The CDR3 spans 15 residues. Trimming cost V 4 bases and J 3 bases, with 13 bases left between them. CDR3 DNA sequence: TGTGCCAGCAGCTCCCGAAACGGGATCAATCAGCCCCAGCATTTT. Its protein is CASSSRNGINQPQHF.

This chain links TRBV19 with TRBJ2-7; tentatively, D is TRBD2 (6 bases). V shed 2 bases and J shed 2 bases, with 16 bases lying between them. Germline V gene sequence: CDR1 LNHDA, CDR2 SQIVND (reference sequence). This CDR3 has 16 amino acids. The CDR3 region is CASSIPGGMPPYEQYF. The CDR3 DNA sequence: TGTGCCAGTAGTATACCTGGCGGGATGCCCCCCTACGAGCAGTACTTC.

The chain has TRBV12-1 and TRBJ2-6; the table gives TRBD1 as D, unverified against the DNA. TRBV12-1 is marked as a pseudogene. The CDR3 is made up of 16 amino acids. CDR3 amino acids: CASSIEGQSRANVLTF. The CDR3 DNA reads TGTGCCAGCAGCATAGAAGGACAAAGTCGGGCCAACGTCCTGACTTTC.

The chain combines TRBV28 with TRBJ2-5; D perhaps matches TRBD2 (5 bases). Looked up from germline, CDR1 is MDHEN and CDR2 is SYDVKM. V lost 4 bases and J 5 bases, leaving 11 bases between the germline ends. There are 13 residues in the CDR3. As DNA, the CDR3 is TGTGCCAGCAGTTCTACTAGTATCGAGACCCAGTACTTC. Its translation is CASSSTSIETQYF.

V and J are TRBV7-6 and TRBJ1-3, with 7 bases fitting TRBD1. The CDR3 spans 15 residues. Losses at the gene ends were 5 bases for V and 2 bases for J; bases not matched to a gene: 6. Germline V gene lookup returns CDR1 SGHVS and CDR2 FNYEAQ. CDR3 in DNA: TGTGCCAGCAGCACGGGGACAGCCGCTGGAAACACCATATATTTT. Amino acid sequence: CASSTGTAAGNTIYF.

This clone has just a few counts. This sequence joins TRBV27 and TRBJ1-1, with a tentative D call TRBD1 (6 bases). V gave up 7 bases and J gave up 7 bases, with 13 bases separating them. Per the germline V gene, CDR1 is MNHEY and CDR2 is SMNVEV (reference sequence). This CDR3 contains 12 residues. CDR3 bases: TGTGCCAGCACCCCTGGGGGCCTTGAAGCTTTCTTT. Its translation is CASTPGGLEAFF.

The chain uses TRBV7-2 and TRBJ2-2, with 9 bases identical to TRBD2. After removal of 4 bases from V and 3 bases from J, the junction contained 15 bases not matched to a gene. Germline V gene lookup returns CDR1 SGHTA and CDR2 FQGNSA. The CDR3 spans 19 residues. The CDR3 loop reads CASSYDFSGRLRDTGELFF. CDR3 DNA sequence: TGTGCCAGCAGCTACGATTTCAGCGGGAGGCTTCGAGACACCGGGGAGCTGTTTTTT. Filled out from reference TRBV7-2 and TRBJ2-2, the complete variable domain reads GAGVSQSPSNKVTEKGKDVELRCDPISGHTALYWYRQSLGQGLEFLIYFQGNSAPDKSGLPSDRFSAERTGGSVSTLTIQRTQQEDSAVYLCASSYDFSGRLRDTGELFFGEGSRLTVL.

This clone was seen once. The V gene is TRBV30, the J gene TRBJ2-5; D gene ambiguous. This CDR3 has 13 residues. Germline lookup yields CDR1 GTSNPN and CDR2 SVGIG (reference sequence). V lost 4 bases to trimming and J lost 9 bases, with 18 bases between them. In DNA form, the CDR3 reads TGTGCCTGGACTGACCGGGCCCCGGGTCCCCAGTACTTC. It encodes CAWTDRAPGPQYF.

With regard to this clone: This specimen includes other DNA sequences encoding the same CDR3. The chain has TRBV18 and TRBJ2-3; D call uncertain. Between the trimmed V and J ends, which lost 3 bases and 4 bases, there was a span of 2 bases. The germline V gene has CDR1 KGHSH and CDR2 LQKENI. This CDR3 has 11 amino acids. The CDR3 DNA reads TGTGCCAGCTCACCCTCAGATACGCAGTATTTT. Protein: CASSPSDTQYF.

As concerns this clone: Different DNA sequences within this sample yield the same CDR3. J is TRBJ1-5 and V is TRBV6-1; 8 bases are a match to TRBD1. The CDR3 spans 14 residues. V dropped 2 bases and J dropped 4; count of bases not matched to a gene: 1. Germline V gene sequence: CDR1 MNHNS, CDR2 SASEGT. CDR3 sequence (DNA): TGTGCCAGCAGTGAACAGGGGGCTAATCAGCCCCAGCATTTT. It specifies CASSEQGANQPQHF.

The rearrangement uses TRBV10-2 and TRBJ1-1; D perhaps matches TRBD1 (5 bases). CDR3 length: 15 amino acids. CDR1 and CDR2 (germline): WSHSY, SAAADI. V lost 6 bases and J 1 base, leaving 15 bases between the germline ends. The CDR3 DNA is TGCGCCAGCAGGGGGCCGTTTACTTCGAACACTGAAGCTTTCTTT. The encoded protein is CASRGPFTSNTEAFF.

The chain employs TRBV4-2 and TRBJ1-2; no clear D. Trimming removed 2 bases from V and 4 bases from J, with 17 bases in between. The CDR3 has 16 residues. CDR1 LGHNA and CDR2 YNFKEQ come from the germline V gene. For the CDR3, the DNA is TGTGCCAGCAGCCAACCTACCGGGAGCTCTAGCTATGGCTACACCTTC. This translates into CASSQPTGSSSYGYTF.

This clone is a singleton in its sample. CDR3 sequence (DNA): TGTGCCAGCAAAGGCAGCGGGACGACTACCTACGAGCAGTACTTC. As protein: CASKGSGTTTYEQYF. This sequence joins TRBV2 and TRBJ2-7, with 7 positions matching TRBD2. Germline V gene sequence: CDR1 SNHLY, CDR2 FYNNEI. V shed 7 bases and J 2 bases; nucleotides not matched to a gene: 11. The CDR3 loop spans 15 amino acids.

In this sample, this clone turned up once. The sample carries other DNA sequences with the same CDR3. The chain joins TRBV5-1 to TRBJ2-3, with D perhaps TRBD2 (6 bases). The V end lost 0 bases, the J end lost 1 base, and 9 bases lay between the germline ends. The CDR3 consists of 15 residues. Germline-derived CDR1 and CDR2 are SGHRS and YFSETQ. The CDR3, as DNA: TGCGCCAGCAGCTTGGCGGGAGTGGGCACAGATACGCAGTATTTT. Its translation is CASSLAGVGTDTQYF.